This entry lists 24 T cell receptor beta chains sequenced from one sample in a study of a mutant IDH1 vaccine in newly diagnosed glioma. Sequenced by immunoSEQ multiplex PCR; TCRdb stores in-frame clones only, minus some. The profile shows 60,000 to 85,000 clones, 60% to 85% of them singletons. Time point here: baseline, week 1 (first vaccination visit). Treatment in this sample: pre-vaccination baseline after standard-of-care therapy. The material sequenced was PBMCs, taken from a glioma patient treated with radiotherapy, temozolomide or both. The receptors shown here come from a man aged 50-59 years with glioma.

The chain uses TRBV6-6 and TRBJ1-2, with TRBD1 identical over 9 bases. Germline V gene data show CDR1 as MNHNY and CDR2 as SVGAGI (reference sequence). Trimming took 7 bases from V and 6 from J; bases not matched to a gene: 12. CDR3 length: 15 residues. This CDR3 is CASTLRTGGRNGYTF. The CDR3 nucleotides read TGTGCCAGCACTCTGCGCACAGGGGGCAGGAATGGCTACACCTTC.

The chain links TRBV30 to TRBJ2-1; 8 bases line up with TRBD1. Germline V CDR1 and CDR2: GTSNPN, SVGIG (reference sequence). Losses at the gene ends were 7 bases for V and 9 bases for J; bases not matched to a gene: 11. This CDR3 region has 13 residues. The CDR3 region is CASLRDRLAEQFF. In DNA, the CDR3 is TGTGCCTCCCTCCGGGACAGGTTGGCTGAGCAGTTCTTC.

This clone was recorded a few times. This chain joins TRBV7-3 and TRBJ1-1; D may be TRBD1 (6 bases). V dropped 5 bases and J dropped 5 bases, with 15 bases sitting between them. Germline CDR1 reads SGHTA; CDR2 reads FQGTGA. This CDR3 is 14 amino acids long. The CDR3: CASSPDRTRTEAFF. The DNA of the CDR3 is TGTGCCAGCAGCCCCGACAGGACGAGGACTGAAGCTTTCTTT.

The chain couples TRBV7-2 to TRBJ2-7, with 10 bases that match TRBD2. The CDR3 is made up of 14 amino acids. The germline gives CDR1 SGHTA, CDR2 FQGNSA. J lost 6 bases, V lost 2 bases, and 4 bases had no gene match. CDR3 sequence (DNA): TGTGCCAGCAGCTTAAGCGGGGGGGCCGGCGAGCAGTACTTC. Its translation: CASSLSGGAGEQYF.

This sequence joins TRBV18 and TRBJ1-4; no reliable D call. The CDR3 has 15 residues. V shed 1 base and J shed 7 bases, with 13 bases lying between them. Germline lookup yields CDR1 KGHSH and CDR2 LQKENI. This CDR3 is CASSPRQLSGEKLFF. The CDR3 bases are TGTGCCAGCTCACCACGTCAGTTAAGTGGTGAAAAACTGTTTTTT.

This chain connects TRBV6-5 to TRBJ1-5; a possible D gene is TRBD1 (6 bases). CDR3 length: 13 residues. V was shortened by 5 bases and J by 3 bases, with 8 bases between the two germline ends. Germline assignment: CDR1 MNHEY and CDR2 SVGAGI. In DNA, the CDR3 is TGTGCCAGCAGTCGACAGGTCAATCAGCCCCAGCATTTT. Its protein product is CASSRQVNQPQHF.

This sequence joins TRBV6-1 and TRBJ2-1; no clear D. The CDR3 contains 12 residues. V was pared by 6 bases and J by 8 bases, with 11 bases between. Germline-derived CDR1 and CDR2 are MNHNS and SASEGT. The CDR3 is CASSAQRHEQFF. Here the CDR3 DNA reads TGTGCCAGCAGCGCCCAGCGACATGAGCAGTTCTTC.

The rearrangement links TRBV7-2 to TRBJ2-1; TRBD1 matches 8 bases. This CDR3 is built from 16 residues. Germline-derived CDR1 and CDR2 are SGHTA and FQGNSA. Trimming cost V 5 bases and J 9 bases; bases outside gene matches: 15. CDR3 in DNA: TGTGCCAGCAGCCCGGACAGGGCCAACGCAGGGGGTGAGCAGTTCTTC. Residues: CASSPDRANAGGEQFF.

V usage is TRBV18 and J usage is TRBJ1-1; D is ambiguous. The V end lost 3 bases, the J end lost 5 bases, and 13 bases lay between the germline ends. The CDR3 is made up of 14 amino acids. Germline-derived CDR1 and CDR2 are KGHSH and LQKENI. DNA of the CDR3: TGTGCCAGCTCACCGTTCGACGGAGGTACTGAAGCTTTCTTT. Protein product: CASSPFDGGTEAFF.

The V gene is TRBV5-1, the J gene TRBJ1-5; D unresolved. Trimming left V 7 bases short and J 6 bases short, with 29 bases between. Germline assignment: CDR1 SGHRS and CDR2 YFSETQ. The CDR3 runs 18 residues. CDR3 DNA sequence: TGCGCCAGCCCGCCACTGTTGGCCGCGGGAACCCTAAGTCAGCCCCAGCATTTT. As protein: CASPPLLAAGTLSQPQHF.

The CDR3 here is CASSLVLGGGFQETQYF. The CDR3 DNA follows: TGTGCCAGCAGCTTGGTGTTAGGGGGGGGGTTCCAAGAGACCCAGTACTTC. The chain links TRBV5-6 to TRBJ2-5, with D possibly being TRBD2 (7 bases). Germline V gene lookup returns CDR1 SGHDT and CDR2 YYEEEE. Trimming removed 0 bases at V and 1 base at J, with 16 bases between. This CDR3 spans 17 amino acids.

V is TRBV10-2 and J is TRBJ2-1, with D perhaps TRBD1 (6 bases). The CDR3 is made up of 14 amino acids. Germline-derived CDR1 and CDR2 are WSHSY and SAAADI. V lost 9 bases and J lost 4, with 16 bases in between. The CDR3 spells CARAESDRYNEQFF. Written as DNA, the CDR3 is TGCGCCAGGGCTGAATCTGACAGGTACAATGAGCAGTTCTTC.

The chain is built from TRBV6-5 and TRBJ1-2, with 10 bases aligning to TRBD1. The CDR3 has 15 residues. Germline V gene data show CDR1 as MNHEY and CDR2 as SVGAGI. Unmatched junction bases numbered 7, after V lost 5 bases and J lost 4 bases. The CDR3: CASSKTGGAFYGYTF. The CDR3 nucleotides read TGTGCCAGCAGTAAGACAGGGGGCGCTTTCTATGGCTACACCTTC.

The V and J genes are TRBV5-6 and TRBJ1-5; unclear D gene. This CDR3 region has 14 residues. Trimming shortened V by 1 base and J by 3 bases, and 8 bases separated the two germline ends. CDR1 and CDR2 (germline): SGHDT, YYEEEE. In nucleotides, the CDR3 is TGTGCCAGCAGCTTGTTGGGTATCAATCAGCCCCAGCATTTT. This encodes CASSLLGINQPQHF.

In this sample, this clone is medium-sized. The rearrangement uses TRBV29-1 and TRBJ2-1; a possible D gene is TRBD2 (6 bases). Trimming removed 5 bases at V and 5 bases at J, with 16 bases between. This CDR3 has 14 amino acids. Germline V CDR1 and CDR2: SQVTM, ANQGSEA. CDR3 loop: CSVTTSSFNNEQFF. The DNA of the CDR3 is TGCAGCGTTACTACTAGCAGCTTTAACAATGAGCAGTTCTTC.

V is TRBV7-8 and J is TRBJ1-5, with D possibly TRBD1 on 6 matching bases. Trimming took 3 bases from V and 4 from J, leaving 10 bases between them. The CDR3 consists of 14 residues. CDR1 and CDR2 from the germline V gene are SGHVS and FQNEAQ. CDR3 sequence reads: CASSFRGPNQPQHF. DNA for the CDR3: TGTGCCAGCAGCTTCCGGGGGCCTAATCAGCCCCAGCATTTT.

The chain is built from TRBV5-1 and TRBJ2-2; the D is unclear. There are 14 residues in the CDR3. Between the trimmed V and J ends, which lost 8 bases and 0 bases, there was a span of 11 bases. Looked up from germline, CDR1 is SGHRS and CDR2 is YFSETQ. As DNA, the CDR3 is TGCGCCAGTAAAGAGCGAACGAACACCGGGGAGCTGTTTTTT. Amino acids: CASKERTNTGELFF.

The V gene is TRBV18, the J gene TRBJ1-1; D possibly corresponds to TRBD1 (5 bases). The CDR3 consists of 12 residues. V was shortened by 8 bases and J by 0 bases, with 7 bases between the two germline ends. The germline CDR1 and CDR2 sequences are KGHSH and LQKENI. The CDR3 DNA reads TGTGCCAGCGGGGCCGTGAACACTGAAGCTTTCTTT. Protein: CASGAVNTEAFF.

This rearrangement joins TRBV4-1 to TRBJ1-3; D gene unclear. The CDR3 is 16 amino acids. Per germline, CDR1 MGHRA and CDR2 YSYEKL. Trimming cost V 0 bases and J 0 bases, with 9 bases left between them. The CDR3 bases are TGCGCCAGCAGCCAAGAGGTGACTAGCTCTGGAAACACCATATATTTT. This sequence encodes CASSQEVTSSGNTIYF.

The rearrangement uses TRBV15 and TRBJ1-5; perhaps TRBD1 as D (6 bases). The CDR3 sequence is 16 residues long. Germline CDR1 and CDR2: LNHNV and YYDKDF (reference sequence). Trimming cost V 0 bases and J 7 bases, with 16 bases left between them. The CDR3 sequence: CATSREGATRNQPQHF. The DNA of the CDR3 is TGTGCCACCAGCAGAGAGGGGGCAACGAGGAACCAGCCCCAGCATTTT.

This rearrangement joins TRBV7-2 to TRBJ1-2; possible D gene TRBD1, 6 bases. CDR1 is SGHTA, CDR2 FQGNSA, per germline. The V end was cut by 4 bases, the J end by 2 bases, with 17 bases between. This CDR3 region has 16 residues. CDR3 sequence (DNA): TGTGCCAGCAGCTCAGAGACCCCTACAGGGAACTATGGCTACACCTTC. It is translated as CASSSETPTGNYGYTF. The entire variable domain, with the rest obtained from reference TRBV7-2 and TRBJ1-2, is as follows: GAGVSQSPSNKVTEKGKDVELRCDPISGHTALYWYRQSLGQGLEFLIYFQGNSAPDKSGLPSDRFSAERTGGSVSTLTIQRTQQEDSAVYLCASSSETPTGNYGYTFGSGTRLTVV.

The rearrangement links TRBV7-2 to TRBJ1-2; 7 bases match TRBD1. The CDR3 has 13 residues. V shed 10 bases and J 8 bases; nucleotides not matched to a gene: 13. CDR1 is SGHTA, CDR2 FQGNSA, per germline. CDR3 nucleotides: TGTGCCACCTCAGGGGGGGCAGGCGGAGGCTACACCTTC. As protein: CATSGGAGGGYTF.

This clone appeared a few times. The genes are TRBV5-6 and TRBJ1-5, with TRBD1 identical over 7 bases. The CDR3 spans 13 residues. CDR1 and CDR2 (germline): SGHDT, YYEEEE. V shed 3 bases, J shed 6 bases, and the junction held 3 bases outside the gene matches. In DNA form, the CDR3 reads TGTGCCAGCAGCTGGGGACAGACTCAGCCCCAGCATTTT. It encodes CASSWGQTQPQHF. Full variable domain (outside the CDR3, taken from reference TRBV5-6 and TRBJ1-5): DAGVTQSPTHLIKTRGQQVTLRCSPKSGHDTVSWYQQALGQGPQFIFQYYEEEERQRGNFPDRFSGHQFPNYSSELNVNALLLGDSALYLCASSWGQTQPQHFGDGTRLSIL.

The chain links TRBV19 to TRBJ2-2; D perhaps matches TRBD1 (6 bases). Germline values: CDR1 LNHDA, CDR2 SQIVND (reference sequence). The CDR3 sequence is 10 residues long. The V end was cut by 10 bases, the J end by 7 bases, with 7 bases between. The CDR3 protein is CATRGGELFF. Here the CDR3 DNA reads TGTGCCACCAGGGGCGGGGAGCTGTTTTTT.